The entry below describes one TCR beta chain. Its target is not known. This entry is derived from a study of chemoradiotherapy in HPV16-positive cancers. Turning to the study itself: Two HPV16-positive patients' cells yielded candidate HPV-specific clones and common motifs. Study results and limitations: Better recurrence-free survival went with HPV-responsive T-cell expansion in HPV16-positive patients. Candidate HPV-specific clones and E7-related TCR motifs grew in tumor during treatment.

Germline lookup yields CDR1 LGHNA and CDR2 YSLEER. The CDR3 has 15 amino acids. V was clipped by 0 bases and J by 2 bases, with 8 bases between them. Data came from immunoSEQ multiplex PCR; TCRdb stores just in-frame clones and leaves some out. The repertoire holds about 12,000 clones, with 81% as singletons. Samples were taken several times over chemoradiotherapy. The chain carries TRBV4-3 and TRBJ1-3; D call uncertain. This receptor was taken from a human donor with HPV-associated anogenital cancer. This specimen was acquired from a patient who underwent chemoradiotherapy. The CDR3 DNA follows: TGCGCCAGCAGCCAAGATATGTCAACTGGAAACACCATATATTTT. This translates into CASSQDMSTGNTIYF.